This TCR beta chain was recovered during a study of PD-1 blockade in mismatch repair-deficient tumors (TCRdb year 2017). Broadly, across the study: Between late 2013 and September 2016, the trial enrolled about 78 consecutive patients with more than nine types of mismatch repair-deficient cancer, all of whom had received prior treatment and were progressing. Deep sequencing of TCR CDR3 regions was used to track tumor-associated T cell clones in peripheral blood of patients responding to PD-1 blockade. Broader findings and caveats from the paper: After pembrolizumab, tumor-resident clones, which were often undetectable in blood before treatment, expanded rapidly and then contracted, generally ahead of radiologic responses.

Libraries were built with the immunoSEQ multiplex PCR assay. Not all clones reach the TCRdb copy of this immuneACCESS table, which keeps in-frame sequences only. Checked studies attribute under half of the gap to unresolved V genes and leave the rest unexplained. For this sample the table gives 40,000 to 60,000 clones, of which around 77% were detected only once. The ten most abundant clones make up around 3.5% of the sample. According to the study, the label for this sample's time point signals: peripheral blood before pembrolizumab. Mismatch repair deficiency was established in every enrolled patient by polymerase chain reaction or immunohistochemistry. TCR sequencing was carried out for three patients who responded to pembrolizumab therapy. Pembrolizumab PD-1 blockade was prospectively tested in advanced mismatch repair-deficient cancers, regardless of tissue of origin, in the phase II trial. Peripheral blood T cell samples were serially collected before and at multiple times after PD-1 blockade was started. The timing of each blood sample was reported as weeks after the first dose of pembrolizumab.

As for this clone: The antigen this receptor binds is unknown. No quality values exist for individual bases; no much larger clone is one base distant.

Spanning cysteine to phenylalanine, the CDR3 consists of 15 amino acids. Only the CDR3 portion is preserved as DNA: 45 bases, with reading frame beginning at the first base. CDR1 MNHNY and CDR2 SVGAGI are derived from the germline V gene (reference sequence). Relative to germline, V is missing 6 bases and J is missing 3 bases, with 7 bases of the junction outside any gene match. This specimen consisted of PBMCs, obtained before pembrolizumab treatment. This sequence uses TRBV6-6 and TRBJ1-4, with TRBD1 identical over 7 junction bases. The sequence derives from an adult with mismatch repair-deficient cancer. The CDR3 here reads CASRSQGLSNEKLFF. The sequenced DNA is TGTGCCAGCAGATCACAGGGGTTGTCTAATGAAAAACTGTTTTTT.